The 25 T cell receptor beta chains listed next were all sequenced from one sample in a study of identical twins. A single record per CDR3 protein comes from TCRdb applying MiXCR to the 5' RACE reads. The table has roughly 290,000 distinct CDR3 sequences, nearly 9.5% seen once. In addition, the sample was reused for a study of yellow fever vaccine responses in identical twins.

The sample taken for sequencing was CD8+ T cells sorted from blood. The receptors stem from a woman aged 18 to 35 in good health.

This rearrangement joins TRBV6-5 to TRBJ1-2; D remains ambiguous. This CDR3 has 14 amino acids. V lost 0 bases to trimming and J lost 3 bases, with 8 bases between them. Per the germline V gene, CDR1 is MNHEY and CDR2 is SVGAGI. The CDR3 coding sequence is TGTGCCAGCAGTTACTCGGCAGAGTACTATGGCTACACCTTC. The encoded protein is CASSYSAEYYGYTF.

CDR3 residues: CASSYVAGGFSYEQYF. The CDR3 DNA reads TGTGCCAGCAGCTACGTAGCAGGGGGCTTCTCCTACGAGCAGTACTTC. The chain is built from TRBV7-9 and TRBJ2-7; TRBD1 agrees at 8 bases. In germline, CDR1 is SEHNR, CDR2 FQNEAQ (reference sequence). The V and J ends lost 4 bases and 0 bases, in that order; junction bases with no gene match: 8. This CDR3 comprises 16 residues.

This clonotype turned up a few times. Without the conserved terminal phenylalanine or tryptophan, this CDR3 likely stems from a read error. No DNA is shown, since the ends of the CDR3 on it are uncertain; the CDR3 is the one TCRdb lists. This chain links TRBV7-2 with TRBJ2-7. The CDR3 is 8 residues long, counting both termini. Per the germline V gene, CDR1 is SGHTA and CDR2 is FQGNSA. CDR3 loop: CASTPSSG.

The CDR3 nucleotides read TGTGCCAGCAAGGGTGAAGGGGTCATGAGGGCTGAAGCTTTCTTT. Its protein is CASKGEGVMRAEAFF. The V call is TRBV25-1, the J call TRBJ1-1, with D possibly matching TRBD1 (5 bases). The CDR3 loop spans 15 amino acids. V dropped 7 bases and J dropped 6 bases, with 21 bases sitting between them. Germline-derived CDR1 and CDR2 are MGHDK and SYGVNS.

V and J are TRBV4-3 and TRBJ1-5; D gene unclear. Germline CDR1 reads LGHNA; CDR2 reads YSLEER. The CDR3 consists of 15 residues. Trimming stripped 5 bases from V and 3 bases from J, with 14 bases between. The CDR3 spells CASSNELDFNQPQHF. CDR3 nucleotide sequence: TGCGCCAGCAGCAATGAGTTAGATTTCAATCAGCCCCAGCATTTT.

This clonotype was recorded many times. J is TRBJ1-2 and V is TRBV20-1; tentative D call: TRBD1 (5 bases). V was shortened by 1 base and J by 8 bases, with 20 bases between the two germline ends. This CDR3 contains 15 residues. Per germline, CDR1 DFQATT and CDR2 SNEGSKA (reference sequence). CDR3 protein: CSARGPTSGLDGYTF. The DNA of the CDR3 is TGCAGTGCTAGAGGCCCAACATCGGGACTTGACGGCTACACCTTC.

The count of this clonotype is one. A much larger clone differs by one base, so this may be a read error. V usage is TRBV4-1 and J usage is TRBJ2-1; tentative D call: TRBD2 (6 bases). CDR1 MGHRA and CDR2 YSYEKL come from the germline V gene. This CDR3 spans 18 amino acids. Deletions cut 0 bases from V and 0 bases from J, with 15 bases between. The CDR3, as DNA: TGCGCCAGCAGCCAAGAGGTGGGGACTCTAAGCTCCTACAATGAGCAGTTCTTC. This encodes CASSQEVGTLSSYNEQFF.

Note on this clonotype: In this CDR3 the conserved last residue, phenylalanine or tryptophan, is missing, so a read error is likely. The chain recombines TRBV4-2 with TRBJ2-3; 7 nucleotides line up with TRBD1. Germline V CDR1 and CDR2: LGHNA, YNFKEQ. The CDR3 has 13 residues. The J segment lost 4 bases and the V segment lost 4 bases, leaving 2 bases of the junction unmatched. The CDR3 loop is CASSPGTADTQYS. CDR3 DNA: TGTGCCAGCAGCCCCGGGACAGCAGATACGCAGTATTCT.

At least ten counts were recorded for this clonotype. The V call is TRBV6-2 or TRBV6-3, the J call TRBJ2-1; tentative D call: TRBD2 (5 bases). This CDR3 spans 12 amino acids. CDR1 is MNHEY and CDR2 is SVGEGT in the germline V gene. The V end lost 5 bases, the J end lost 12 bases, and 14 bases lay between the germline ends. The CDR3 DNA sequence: TGTGCCAGCAGTCTAGATAGTGCGGGGCAGTTCTTC. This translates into CASSLDSAGQFF.

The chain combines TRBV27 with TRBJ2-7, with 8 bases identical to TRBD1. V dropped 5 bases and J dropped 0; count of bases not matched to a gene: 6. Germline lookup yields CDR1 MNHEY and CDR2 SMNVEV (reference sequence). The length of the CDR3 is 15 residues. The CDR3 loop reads CASSGTGTGSYEQYF. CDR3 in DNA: TGTGCCAGCAGTGGGACCGGGACAGGCTCCTACGAGCAGTACTTC.

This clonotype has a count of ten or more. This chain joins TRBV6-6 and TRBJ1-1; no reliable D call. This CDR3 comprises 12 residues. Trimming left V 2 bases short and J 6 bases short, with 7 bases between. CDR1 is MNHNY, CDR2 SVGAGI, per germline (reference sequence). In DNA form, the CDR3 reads TGTGCCAGCAGTTACGGTCGGCCTGAAGCTTTCTTT. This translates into CASSYGRPEAFF.

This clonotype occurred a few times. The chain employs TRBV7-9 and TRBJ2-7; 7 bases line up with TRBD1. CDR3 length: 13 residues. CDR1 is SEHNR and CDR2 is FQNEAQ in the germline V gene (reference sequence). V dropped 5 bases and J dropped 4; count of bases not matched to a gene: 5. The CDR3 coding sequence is TGTGCCAGCAGCCCTCCGACAGGGTACGAGCAGTACTTC. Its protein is CASSPPTGYEQYF.

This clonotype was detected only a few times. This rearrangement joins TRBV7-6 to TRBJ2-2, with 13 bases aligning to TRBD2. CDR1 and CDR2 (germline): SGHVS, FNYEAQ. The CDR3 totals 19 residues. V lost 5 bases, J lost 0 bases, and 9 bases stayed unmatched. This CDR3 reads CASSPRGTSGTANTGELFF. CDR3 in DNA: TGTGCCAGCAGCCCTAGGGGGACTAGCGGGACCGCGAACACCGGGGAGCTGTTTTTT.

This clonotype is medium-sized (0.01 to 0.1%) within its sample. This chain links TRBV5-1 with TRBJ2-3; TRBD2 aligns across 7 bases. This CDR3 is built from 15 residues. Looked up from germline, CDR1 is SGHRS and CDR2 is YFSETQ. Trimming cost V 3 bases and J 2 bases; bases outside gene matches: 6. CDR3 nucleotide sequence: TGCGCCAGCAGCTACCTAGCGGCCGCCACAGATACGCAGTATTTT. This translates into CASSYLAAATDTQYF.

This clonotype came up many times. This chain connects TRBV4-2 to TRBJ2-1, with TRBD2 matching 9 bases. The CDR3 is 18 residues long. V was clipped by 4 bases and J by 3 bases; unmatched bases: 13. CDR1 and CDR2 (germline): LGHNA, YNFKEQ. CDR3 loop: CASSLIMRAGGGYNEQFF. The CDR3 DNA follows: TGTGCCAGCAGCCTCATTATGAGGGCGGGGGGGGGCTACAATGAGCAGTTCTTC.

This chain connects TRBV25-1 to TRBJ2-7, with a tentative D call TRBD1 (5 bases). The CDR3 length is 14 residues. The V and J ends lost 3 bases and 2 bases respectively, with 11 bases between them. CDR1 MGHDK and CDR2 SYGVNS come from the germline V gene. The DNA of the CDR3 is TGTGCCAGCAGTGACAGGGATGCTACCTACGAGCAGTACTTC. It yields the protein CASSDRDATYEQYF.

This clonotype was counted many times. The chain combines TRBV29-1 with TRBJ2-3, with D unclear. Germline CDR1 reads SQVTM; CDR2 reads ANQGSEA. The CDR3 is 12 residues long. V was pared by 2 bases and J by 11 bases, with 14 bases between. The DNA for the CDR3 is TGCAGCGTTGAACCCCAAACAATAGGGCAGTATTTT. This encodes CSVEPQTIGQYF.

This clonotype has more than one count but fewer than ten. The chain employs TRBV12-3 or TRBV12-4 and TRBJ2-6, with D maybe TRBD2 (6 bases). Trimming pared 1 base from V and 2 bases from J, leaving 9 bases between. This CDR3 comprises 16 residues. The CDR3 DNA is TGTGCCAGCAGTTTAGGGAGGGGCCCTGGGGCCAACGTCCTGACTTTC. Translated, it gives CASSLGRGPGANVLTF.

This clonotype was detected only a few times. DNA for the CDR3: TGTGCCAGCAGCCAGATCGAGTTGTCCTACAATGAGCAGTTCTTC. Its translation is CASSQIELSYNEQFF. The chain combines TRBV14 with TRBJ2-1; D unresolved. Germline CDR1 reads SGHDN; CDR2 reads FVKESK. This CDR3 region has 15 residues. Trimming took 3 bases from V and 1 from J, leaving 10 bases between them.

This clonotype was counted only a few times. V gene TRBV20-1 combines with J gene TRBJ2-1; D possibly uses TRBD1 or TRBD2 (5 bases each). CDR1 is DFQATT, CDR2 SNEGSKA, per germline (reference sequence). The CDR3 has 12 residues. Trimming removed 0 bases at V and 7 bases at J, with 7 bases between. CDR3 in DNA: TGCAGTGCTAGAGATGAGGGGAATGAGCAGTTCTTC. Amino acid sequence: CSARDEGNEQFF.

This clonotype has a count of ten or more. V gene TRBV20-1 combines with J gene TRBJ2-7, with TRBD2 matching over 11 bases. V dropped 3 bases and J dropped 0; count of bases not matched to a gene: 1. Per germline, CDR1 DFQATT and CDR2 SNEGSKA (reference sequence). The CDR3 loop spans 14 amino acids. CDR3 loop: CSARTSGDSYEQYF. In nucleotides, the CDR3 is TGCAGTGCTAGGACTAGCGGGGACTCCTACGAGCAGTACTTC.

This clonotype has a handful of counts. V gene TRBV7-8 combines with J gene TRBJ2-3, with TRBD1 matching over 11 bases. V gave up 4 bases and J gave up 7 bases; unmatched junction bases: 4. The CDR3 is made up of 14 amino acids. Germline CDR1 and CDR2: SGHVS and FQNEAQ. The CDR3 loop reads CASSWTGGLYTQYF. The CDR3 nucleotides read TGTGCCAGCAGCTGGACAGGGGGCCTGTATACGCAGTATTTT.

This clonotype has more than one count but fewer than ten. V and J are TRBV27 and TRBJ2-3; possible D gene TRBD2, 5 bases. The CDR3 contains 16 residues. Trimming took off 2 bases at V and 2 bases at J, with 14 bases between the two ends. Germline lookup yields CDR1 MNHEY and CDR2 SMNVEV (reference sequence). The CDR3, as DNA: TGTGCCAGCAGTTTAGGTCAAACTAGATACACAGATACGCAGTATTTT. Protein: CASSLGQTRYTDTQYF.

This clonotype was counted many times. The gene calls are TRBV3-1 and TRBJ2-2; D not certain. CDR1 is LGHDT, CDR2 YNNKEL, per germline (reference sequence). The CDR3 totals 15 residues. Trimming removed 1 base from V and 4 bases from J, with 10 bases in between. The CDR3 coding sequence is TGTGCCAGCAGCCAAGGAGATGTGGGCACCGGGGAGCTGTTTTTT. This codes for CASSQGDVGTGELFF.

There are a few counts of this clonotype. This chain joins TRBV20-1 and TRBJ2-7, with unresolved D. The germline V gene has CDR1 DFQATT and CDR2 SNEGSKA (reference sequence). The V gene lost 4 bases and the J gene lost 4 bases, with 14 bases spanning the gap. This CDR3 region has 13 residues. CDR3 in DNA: TGCAGTGCTATAACTCTTATGGGGTACGAGCAGTACTTC. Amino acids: CSAITLMGYEQYF.